These T cell receptor beta chains were read from a single sample in a study of cytomegalovirus exposure and HLA in healthy donors. Data came from immunoSEQ multiplex PCR; TCRdb stores just in-frame clones and leaves some out. The sample contains about 82,000 clones, roughly 74% of which appear only once. Source material: PBMCs. The source of these receptors is a woman between 45 and 60 years old in good health and CMV-seropositive. Each CDR3 is given with its conserved first and last residue. A D gene is named only where the DNA matches it firmly. A clone size is listed for some rows: how often the clone was seen (once, few, many), or a class if it is expanded.

d_call j_call v_call clone_size cdr3_aa cdr3_nt
TRBD2 TRBJ2-3 TRBV2 - CASPDLAGFGDTQYF TGTGCCAGCCCAGACTTAGCGGGGTTCGGAGATACGCAGTATTTT
- TRBJ1-1 TRBV29-1 medium-sized CSVGTRRDSNTEAFF TGCAGCGTTGGGACGAGGAGGGATTCGAACACTGAAGCTTTCTTT
- TRBJ2-3 TRBV5-4 - CASSLDVATDTQYF TGTGCCAGCAGCTTGGATGTAGCCACAGATACGCAGTATTTT
TRBD2 TRBJ2-1 TRBV27 - CASNQLAGPPNEQFF TGTGCCAGCAACCAACTAGCGGGACCCCCCAATGAGCAGTTCTTC
- TRBJ1-3 TRBV5-1 - CASSSSQGTAGNTIYF TGCGCCAGCAGCTCCTCACAGGGAACCGCTGGAAACACCATATATTTT
- TRBJ2-7 TRBV29-1 - CSVGRAGSYEQYF TGCAGCGTTGGGAGGGCTGGCTCCTACGAGCAGTACTTC
- TRBJ2-3 TRBV7-6 - CASSPSGTDTQYF TGTGCCAGCAGCCCTAGCGGCACAGATACGCAGTATTTT
TRBD1 TRBJ2-1 TRBV10-2 few CASSEGLDRGAFF TGCGCCAGCAGTGAGGGACTCGACAGGGGCGCGTTCTTC
- TRBJ2-5 TRBV6-5 - CASSPSVEKTQYF TGTGCCAGCAGCCCTAGCGTGGAGAAGACCCAGTACTTC
TRBD1 TRBJ1-1 TRBV5-4 - CASSPTGDEAFF TGTGCCAGCAGCCCTACAGGGGATGAAGCTTTCTTT
- TRBJ2-5 TRBV2 - CASSQQTPRETQYF TGTGCCAGCAGCCAACAGACCCCGAGAGAGACCCAGTACTTC
TRBD1 TRBJ2-3 TRBV30 once CAWSAWPSGTGSLLNTDTQYF TGTGCCTGGAGTGCTTGGCCCTCCGGGACAGGGAGCCTGCTAAACACAGATACGCAGTATTTT
TRBD1 TRBJ1-2 TRBV5-6 - CASSPVSDRGPPNYGYTF TGTGCCAGCAGCCCAGTCTCGGACAGGGGGCCCCCTAACTATGGCTACACCTTC
- TRBJ2-7 TRBV7-2 - CASSLTLSPVTYEQYF TGTGCCAGCAGCTTAACCCTCTCCCCGGTTACCTACGAGCAGTACTTC
- TRBJ2-4 TRBV6-5 - CASSPVAKNIQYF TGTGCCAGCAGTCCGGTAGCCAAAAACATTCAGTACTTC
- TRBJ1-2 TRBV30 - CAWSIGWGGGGYTF TGTGCCTGGAGCATCGGGTGGGGAGGAGGTGGCTACACCTTC
- TRBJ2-5 TRBV2 once CASSEQGGRETQYF TGTGCCAGCAGTGAACAGGGGGGCAGAGAGACCCAGTACTTC
TRBD1 TRBJ2-2 TRBV9 - CASSHSGTGLAELFF TGTGCCAGCAGCCATTCCGGGACAGGTCTTGCGGAGCTGTTTTTT
- TRBJ2-7 TRBV29-1 once CSVKSAGPTYEQYF TGCAGCGTCAAGTCCGCAGGGCCTACCTACGAGCAGTACTTC
- TRBJ1-2 TRBV30 - CAWGPHYGYTF TGTGCCTGGGGGCCTCACTATGGCTACACCTTC
- TRBJ1-1 TRBV18 - CASCPLTGNTEAFF TGTGCCAGCTGTCCCCTGACAGGGAACACTGAAGCTTTCTTT
- TRBJ2-1 TRBV19 - CASSTPGQGRDEQFF TGTGCCAGTAGTACCCCGGGCCAGGGTCGCGATGAGCAGTTCTTC
TRBD1 TRBJ1-1 TRBV7-8 - CASSATGYTEAFF TGTGCCAGCAGCGCGACAGGGTATACTGAAGCTTTCTTT
TRBD2 TRBJ2-7 TRBV11-2 - CASSSSPGLAYEQYF TGTGCCAGCAGCTCTAGCCCGGGACTAGCGTACGAGCAGTACTTC
TRBD1 TRBJ1-2 TRBV27 - CASSLSGQSFNYGYTF TGTGCCAGCAGTTTATCGGGACAGTCCTTTAACTATGGCTACACCTTC
TRBD2 TRBJ2-3 TRBV5-5 - CASSWDYSTDTQYF TGTGCCAGCAGCTGGGACTACAGCACAGATACGCAGTATTTT
- TRBJ2-7 TRBV6-6 few CASSRRVKRHEEQYF TGTGCCAGCAGTCGTCGGGTGAAGCGGCACGAGGAGCAGTACTTC
TRBD2 TRBJ2-1 TRBV27 few CASNVAGGYNEQFF TGTGCCAGCAACGTAGCGGGTGGCTACAATGAGCAGTTCTTC
- TRBJ2-7 TRBV11-2 once CASSPINRRAVTYEQYF TGTGCCAGCAGCCCAATTAATCGGCGGGCCGTGACCTACGAGCAGTACTTC
TRBD2 TRBJ2-1 TRBV5-4 few CASSLPSGNNEQFF TGTGCCAGCAGCTTGCCTAGCGGGAACAATGAGCAGTTCTTC
- TRBJ2-3 TRBV6-1 - CASSEVRVGTDTQYF TGTGCCAGCAGTGAAGTGAGGGTCGGCACAGATACGCAGTATTTT
TRBD1 TRBJ1-4 TRBV30 - CAWSGTGNEKLFF TGTGCCTGGAGTGGGACAGGGAATGAAAAACTGTTTTTT
- TRBJ2-7 TRBV28 - CASRGGGGHEQYF TGTGCCAGCAGGGGTGGAGGCGGCCACGAGCAGTACTTC
TRBD1 TRBJ2-5 TRBV19 once CASSIRDRGQETQYF TGTGCCAGTAGTATCCGGGACAGGGGACAAGAGACCCAGTACTTC
TRBD2 TRBJ2-1 TRBV5-4 few CASSRTGTSGRSEQFF TGTGCCAGCAGTAGAACCGGGACTAGCGGGAGGTCCGAGCAGTTCTTC
- TRBJ2-1 TRBV11-3 few CASSLGSVGEQFF TGTGCCAGCAGCTTAGGTTCCGTCGGTGAGCAGTTCTTC
TRBD2 TRBJ2-1 TRBV11-3 - CASSLGTSGTEQFF TGTGCCAGCAGCTTAGGGACTAGCGGGACTGAGCAGTTCTTC
TRBD2 TRBJ2-7 TRBV4-2 few CASSQASLQGLAGDEQYF TGTGCCAGCAGCCAAGCTAGCCTGCAGGGACTAGCGGGAGACGAGCAGTACTTC
- TRBJ1-2 TRBV28 - CASITGNYGYTF TGTGCCAGCATTACAGGGAACTATGGCTACACCTTC
- TRBJ1-1 TRBV5-8 once CASSLERGKVNTEAFF TGTGCCAGCAGCTTGGAAAGGGGAAAAGTCAACACTGAAGCTTTCTTT
TRBD2 TRBJ2-3 TRBV4-2 - CASSPTSVNPDTQYF TGTGCCAGCAGCCCGACTAGCGTGAACCCAGATACGCAGTATTTT
TRBD1 TRBJ2-7 TRBV6-1 few CASSRQGWNEQYF TGTGCCAGCAGTCGACAGGGTTGGAACGAGCAGTACTTC
- TRBJ1-1 TRBV7-9 - CASSLPMNTEAFF TGTGCCAGCAGCTTACCCATGAACACTGAAGCTTTCTTT
- TRBJ1-4 TRBV29-1 few CSVVTTGLGEKLFF TGCAGCGTTGTAACAACAGGGCTCGGTGAAAAACTGTTTTTT
- TRBJ2-1 TRBV2 medium-sized CASSVRGFNEQFF TGTGCCAGCAGTGTACGCGGATTCAATGAGCAGTTCTTC
- TRBJ2-2 TRBV15 few CATSRELPELFF TGTGCCACCAGCAGAGAACTTCCCGAGCTGTTTTTT
- TRBJ1-2 TRBV14 - CASSQDLGALGYYGYTF TGTGCCAGCAGCCAAGATCTTGGGGCCCTTGGATACTATGGCTACACCTTC
- TRBJ2-7 TRBV30 - CAWSVRGGVAGEQYF TGTGCCTGGAGTGTACGGGGCGGGGTCGCCGGAGAGCAGTACTTC
- TRBJ1-1 TRBV29-1 - CTLRGEDRGNTEAFF TGCACCCTTCGGGGGGAAGATCGCGGAAACACTGAAGCTTTCTTT
- TRBJ1-2 TRBV30 - CAWSVGSGYTF TGTGCCTGGAGTGTGGGCAGCGGCTACACCTTC
TRBD2 TRBJ2-1 TRBV30 once CAWSTPRASGSNEQFF TGTGCCTGGAGTACCCCCCGGGCTAGCGGGAGCAATGAGCAGTTCTTC
TRBD2 TRBJ2-1 TRBV11-2 - CASSLGTSGSNEQFF TGTGCCAGCAGCCTCGGGACTAGCGGGAGTAATGAGCAGTTCTTC
TRBD1 TRBJ1-1 TRBV2 few CASMFFRTGGNGNTEAFF TGTGCCAGCATGTTTTTTCGGACAGGGGGCAACGGTAACACTGAAGCTTTCTTT